This note documents a single T cell receptor beta chain sequence. The target antigen is unknown. The assay was immunoSEQ multiplex PCR, and TCRdb's table has in-frame clones only and misses some. The profile shows about 410,000 clones, roughly nine tenths of them singletons. Germline CDR1 is LNHDA and CDR2 is SQIVND (reference sequence). The CDR3 consists of 12 residues. Trimming left V 2 bases short and J 11 bases short, with 9 bases between. This entry comes from a study of Ad26.COV2.S vaccination and SARS-CoV-2 variants. The overall study: Donor allocation was to the COV1001 Ad26.COV2.S trial arm. Intramuscular Ad26.COV2.S doses were given once or twice, 56 days apart.

Findings of the study overall: Breadth and depth estimates from TCRs may understate total T cell responses.

Treatment denoted: about 20 received Ad26.COV2.S at low or high dose, single or two shots; roughly five received placebo; per-sample allocation not given. On day 63 after the first injection, vaccine and placebo recipients gave samples. An adult of 18-55 years in Boston served as donor. The TCR comes from a person between 18 and 65 years old who received the Ad26.COV2.S COVID-19 vaccine or a placebo. The chain uses TRBV19 and TRBJ1-4; weak D call: TRBD1 (6 bases). Sequences were derived from peripheral blood, sampled in a trial of Ad26.COV2.S vaccine versus placebo. The CDR3 sequence is CASSITGYKLFF. In DNA, the CDR3 is TGTGCCAGTAGTATAACAGGGTATAAACTGTTTTTT. The entire variable domain, with the rest obtained from reference TRBV19 and TRBJ1-4, is as follows: DGGITQSPKYLFRKEGQNVTLSCEQNLNHDAMYWYRQDPGQGLRLIYYSQIVNDFQKGDIAEGYSVSREKKESFPLTVTSAQKNPTAFYLCASSITGYKLFFGSGTQLSVL.